The following is a TCR beta chain sequence with its context. This same CDR3 is encoded by further DNA sequences in the sample. The data belong to a study of CD8+ T cells in alopecia areata. Treatment in this sample: oral pan-JAK inhibitor, 5-10 mg twice daily. RNA, once extracted, was reverse transcribed into cDNA for use as the sequencing template. Data came from immunoSEQ multiplex PCR; TCRdb stores just in-frame clones and leaves some out. There are about 42,000 clones in the sample; approximately 65% occur only once, and 21% lies in the top ten. Germline lookup yields CDR1 LGHNA and CDR2 YSLEER. Trimming left V 0 bases short and J 2 bases short, with 4 bases between. This CDR3 has 13 residues.

Sequenced material: CD8+ T cells sorted from blood, taken at week 4, from a patient treated with tofacitinib. The chain is built from TRBV4-3 and TRBJ1-1; no firm D call. This receptor was obtained from a human donor with alopecia areata. The CDR3 region is CASSQDRNTEAFF. In DNA form, the CDR3 reads TGCGCCAGCAGCCAAGATCGTAACACTGAAGCTTTCTTT.